Detailed here is one T cell receptor beta chain. Germline V gene data show CDR1 as GTSNPN and CDR2 as SVGIG (reference sequence). The CDR3 runs to 13 residues. With 5 bases removed from V and 1 base from J, the gap between germline ends came to 9 bases. These data come from a study of blood T cell repertoires in COVID-19. Study-wide background: The origin of the acute and convalescent COVID-19 samples was the United States, Italy and Spain. PBMCs, B-cell-depleted T cells, or T cells provided the cDNA or gDNA that made up the material.

In the source study's methods: Nucleated cell number was recorded as an estimate derived from reference gene primer amplification. TCRdb's copy holds only in-frame clones and misses some; the assay was immunoSEQ multiplex PCR. Clonal size and the V and J genes are those of that table, whereas D and trimming came from the DNA. The data contain approximately 35,000 clones, more than 85% of them singletons. The material sequenced was peripheral blood. The clonotype was recovered from a human donor in a cohort sampled during active COVID-19. V is TRBV30 and J is TRBJ1-5, with D unresolved. The chain's CDR3 is CAWGPQSNQPQHF. The CDR3 DNA follows: TGTGCCTGGGGACCCCAGAGCAATCAGCCCCAGCATTTT.